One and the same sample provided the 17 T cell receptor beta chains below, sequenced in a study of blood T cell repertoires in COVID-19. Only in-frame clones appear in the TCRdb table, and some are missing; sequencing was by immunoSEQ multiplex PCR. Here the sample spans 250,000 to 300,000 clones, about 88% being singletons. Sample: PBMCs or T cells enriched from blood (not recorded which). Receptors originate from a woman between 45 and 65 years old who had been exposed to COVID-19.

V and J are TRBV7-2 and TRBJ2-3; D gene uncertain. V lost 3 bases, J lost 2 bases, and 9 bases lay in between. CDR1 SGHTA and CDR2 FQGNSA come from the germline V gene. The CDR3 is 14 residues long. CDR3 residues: CASSFSHNTDTQYF. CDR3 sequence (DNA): TGTGCCAGCAGCTTCTCCCACAACACAGATACGCAGTATTTT.

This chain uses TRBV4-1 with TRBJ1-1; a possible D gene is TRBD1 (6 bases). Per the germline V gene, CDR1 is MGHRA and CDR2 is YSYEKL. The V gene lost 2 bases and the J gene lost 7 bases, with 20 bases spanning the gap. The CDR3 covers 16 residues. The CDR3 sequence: CASSQPLRGNTYEAFF. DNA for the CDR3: TGCGCCAGCAGCCAACCACTCAGGGGAAACACGTATGAAGCTTTCTTT.

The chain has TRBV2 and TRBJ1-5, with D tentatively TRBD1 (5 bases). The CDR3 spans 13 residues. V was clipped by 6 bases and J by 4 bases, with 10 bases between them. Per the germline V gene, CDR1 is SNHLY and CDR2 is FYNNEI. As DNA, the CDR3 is TGTGCCAGCAGAGCTGACAGTAATCAGCCCCAGCATTTT. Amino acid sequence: CASRADSNQPQHF.

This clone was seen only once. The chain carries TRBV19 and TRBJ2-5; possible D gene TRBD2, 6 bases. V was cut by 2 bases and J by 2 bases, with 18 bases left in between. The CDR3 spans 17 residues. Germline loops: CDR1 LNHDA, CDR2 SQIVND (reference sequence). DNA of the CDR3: TGTGCCAGTAGTATACACCGGCCGGGCGGGGTTCAAGAGACCCAGTACTTC. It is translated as CASSIHRPGGVQETQYF.

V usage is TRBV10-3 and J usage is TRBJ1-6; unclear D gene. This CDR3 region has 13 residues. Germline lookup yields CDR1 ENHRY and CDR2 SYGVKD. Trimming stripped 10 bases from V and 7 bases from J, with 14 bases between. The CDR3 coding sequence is TGTGCCACGACCAGCGGGCAGAATTCACCCCTCCACTTT. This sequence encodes CATTSGQNSPLHF.

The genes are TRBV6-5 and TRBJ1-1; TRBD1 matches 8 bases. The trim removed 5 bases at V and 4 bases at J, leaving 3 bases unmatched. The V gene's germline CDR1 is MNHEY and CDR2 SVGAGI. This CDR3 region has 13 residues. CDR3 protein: CASSPTGVTEAFF. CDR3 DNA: TGTGCCAGCAGTCCGACAGGGGTCACTGAAGCTTTCTTT.

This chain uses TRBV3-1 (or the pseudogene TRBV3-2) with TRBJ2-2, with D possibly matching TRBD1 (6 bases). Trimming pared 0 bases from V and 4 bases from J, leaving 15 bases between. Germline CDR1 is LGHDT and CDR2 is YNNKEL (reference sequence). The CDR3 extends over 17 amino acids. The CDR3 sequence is CASSQEEAGVFTGELFF. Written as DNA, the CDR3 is TGTGCCAGCAGCCAAGAAGAGGCAGGGGTGTTCACCGGGGAGCTGTTTTTT.

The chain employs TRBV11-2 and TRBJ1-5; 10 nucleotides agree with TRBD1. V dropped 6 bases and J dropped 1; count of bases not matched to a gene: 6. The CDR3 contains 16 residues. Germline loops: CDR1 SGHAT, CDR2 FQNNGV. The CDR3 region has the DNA TGTGCCAGCAGTTGGGGGACAGGGGTGAGCAATCAGCCCCAGCATTTT. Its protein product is CASSWGTGVSNQPQHF.

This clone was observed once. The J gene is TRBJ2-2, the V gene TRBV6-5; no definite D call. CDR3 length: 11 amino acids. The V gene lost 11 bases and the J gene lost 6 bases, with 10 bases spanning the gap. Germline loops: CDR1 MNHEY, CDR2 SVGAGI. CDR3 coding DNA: TGTGCCTTAAGCCCCCCCGGGGAGCTGTTTTTT. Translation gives CALSPPGELFF.

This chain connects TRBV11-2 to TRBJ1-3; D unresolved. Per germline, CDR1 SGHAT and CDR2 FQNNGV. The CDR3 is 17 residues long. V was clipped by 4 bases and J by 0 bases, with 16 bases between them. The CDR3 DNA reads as TGTGCCAGCAGCTCTCATTTCGCGTTAAGCTCTGGAAACACCATATATTTT. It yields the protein CASSSHFALSSGNTIYF.

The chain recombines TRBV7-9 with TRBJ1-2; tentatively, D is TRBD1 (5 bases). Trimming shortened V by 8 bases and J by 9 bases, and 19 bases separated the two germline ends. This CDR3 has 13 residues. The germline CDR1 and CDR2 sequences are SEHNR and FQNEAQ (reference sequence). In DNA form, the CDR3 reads TGTGCCAGCCTACAGAATGAAGGGGATAGCTACACCTTC. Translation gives CASLQNEGDSYTF.

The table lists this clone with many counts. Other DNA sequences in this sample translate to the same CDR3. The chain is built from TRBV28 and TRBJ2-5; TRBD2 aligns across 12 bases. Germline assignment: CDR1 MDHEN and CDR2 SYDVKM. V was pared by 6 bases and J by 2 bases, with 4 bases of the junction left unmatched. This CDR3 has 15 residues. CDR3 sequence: CASSSTSGGQETQYF. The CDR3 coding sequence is TGTGCCAGCAGCTCCACTAGCGGGGGGCAAGAGACCCAGTACTTC.

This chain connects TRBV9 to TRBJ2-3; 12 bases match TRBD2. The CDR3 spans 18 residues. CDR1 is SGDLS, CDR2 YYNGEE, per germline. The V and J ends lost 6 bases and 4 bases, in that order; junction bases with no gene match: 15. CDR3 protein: CASNRLAGGYVWADTQYF. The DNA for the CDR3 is TGTGCCAGCAACCGTCTAGCGGGGGGGTACGTTTGGGCAGATACGCAGTATTTT.

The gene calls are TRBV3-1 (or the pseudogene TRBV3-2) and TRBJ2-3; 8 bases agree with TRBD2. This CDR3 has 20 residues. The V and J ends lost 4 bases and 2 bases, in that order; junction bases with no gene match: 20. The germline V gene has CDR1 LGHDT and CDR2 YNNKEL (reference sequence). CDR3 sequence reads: CASSPRGHRGGGLPTDTQYF. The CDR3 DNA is TGTGCCAGCAGCCCGCGGGGGCACAGAGGCGGGGGGCTCCCCACAGATACGCAGTATTTT.

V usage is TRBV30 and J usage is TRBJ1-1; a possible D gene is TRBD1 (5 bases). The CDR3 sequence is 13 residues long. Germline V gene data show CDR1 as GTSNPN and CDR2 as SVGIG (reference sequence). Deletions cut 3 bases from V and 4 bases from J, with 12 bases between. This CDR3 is CAWSGGGSTEAFF. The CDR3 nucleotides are TGTGCCTGGAGCGGGGGGGGTAGCACTGAAGCTTTCTTT.

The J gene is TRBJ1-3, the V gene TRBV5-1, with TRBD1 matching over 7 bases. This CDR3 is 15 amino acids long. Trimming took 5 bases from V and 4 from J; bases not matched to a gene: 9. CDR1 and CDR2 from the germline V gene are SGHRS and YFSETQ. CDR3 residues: CASSSVPGQGNTIYF. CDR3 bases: TGCGCCAGCAGTTCCGTCCCGGGACAGGGAAACACCATATATTTT.

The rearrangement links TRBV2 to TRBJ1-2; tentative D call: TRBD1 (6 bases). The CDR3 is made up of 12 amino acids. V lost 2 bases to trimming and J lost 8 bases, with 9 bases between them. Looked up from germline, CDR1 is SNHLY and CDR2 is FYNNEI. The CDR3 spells CASSETGNGYTF. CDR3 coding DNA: TGTGCCAGCAGTGAAACAGGGAACGGCTACACCTTC.